The 6 T cell receptor beta chains in this list originate from one sample, sequenced in a study of T cell responses to AZD1222 COVID-19 vaccine. Assay: immunoSEQ multiplex PCR; the TCRdb copy retains only in-frame clones and omits some. The sample has 80,000 or so clones; around nine tenths are singletons. The sequenced sample was peripheral blood, obtained on day 0 of AZD1222 vaccination. These receptors all stem from an adult in good health.

The chain carries TRBV11-2 and TRBJ1-2; the D is unclear. CDR3 length equals 12 residues. Germline CDR1 and CDR2: SGHAT and FQNNGV. V was cut by 5 bases and J by 4 bases, with 8 bases left in between. The CDR3 here is CASSPGFYGYTF. The CDR3 DNA reads TGTGCCAGCAGCCCAGGATTCTATGGCTACACCTTC. Looking up the rest from reference TRBV11-2 and TRBJ1-2 gives the full variable domain: EAGVAQSPRYKIIEKRQSVAFWCNPISGHATLYWYQQILGQGPKLLIQFQNNGVVDDSQLPKDRFSAERLKGVDSTLKIQPAKLEDSAVYLCASSPGFYGYTFGSGTRLTVV.

The rearrangement uses TRBV10-3 and TRBJ1-4; D not certain. CDR3 length: 12 amino acids. From germline, CDR1 is ENHRY and CDR2 SYGVKD. Trimming shortened V by 6 bases and J by 4 bases, and 6 bases separated the two germline ends. CDR3 bases: TGTGCCATCAGCCCGTATAATGAAAAACTGTTTTTT. Amino acid sequence: CAISPYNEKLFF.

The chain is built from TRBV7-2 and TRBJ1-2; 9 bases match TRBD1. In germline, CDR1 is SGHTA, CDR2 FQGNSA. The length of the CDR3 is 14 residues. Losses at the gene ends were 5 bases for V and 9 bases for J; bases not matched to a gene: 10. The CDR3: CASSRNRQGVSYTF. The CDR3 nucleotides are TGTGCCAGCAGCCGGAATCGACAGGGGGTCAGCTACACCTTC.

The CDR3 reads CASRPSGSPLYEQYF. CDR3 nucleotides: TGTGCCAGCAGGCCCTCCGGGAGCCCCCTCTACGAGCAGTACTTC. This chain links TRBV7-8 with TRBJ2-7, with D possibly matching TRBD2 (6 bases). Trimming removed 6 bases at V and 3 bases at J, with 18 bases between. The length of the CDR3 is 15 residues. The germline V gene has CDR1 SGHVS and CDR2 FQNEAQ.

This sequence joins TRBV19 and TRBJ2-1; TRBD2 is a possible D gene (7 bases). CDR3 length equals 17 residues. Per germline, CDR1 LNHDA and CDR2 SQIVND (reference sequence). Between the trimmed V and J ends, which lost 9 bases and 9 bases, there was a span of 30 bases. CDR3 sequence: CARCIDLSTGGGGEQFF. The CDR3 coding sequence is TGTGCCAGATGTATAGATCTATCGACAGGAGGGGGGGGTGAGCAGTTCTTC.

The chain uses TRBV10-1 and TRBJ2-7; the D call may be TRBD1 or TRBD2 (5 bases each). CDR1 WNHNN and CDR2 SYGVQD come from the germline V gene (reference sequence). The V end was cut by 6 bases, the J end by 0 bases, with 12 bases between. The CDR3 is 14 amino acids. The CDR3 spells CASRGRASSYEQYF. In DNA form, the CDR3 reads TGCGCCAGCAGGGGACGGGCCAGCTCCTACGAGCAGTACTTC.